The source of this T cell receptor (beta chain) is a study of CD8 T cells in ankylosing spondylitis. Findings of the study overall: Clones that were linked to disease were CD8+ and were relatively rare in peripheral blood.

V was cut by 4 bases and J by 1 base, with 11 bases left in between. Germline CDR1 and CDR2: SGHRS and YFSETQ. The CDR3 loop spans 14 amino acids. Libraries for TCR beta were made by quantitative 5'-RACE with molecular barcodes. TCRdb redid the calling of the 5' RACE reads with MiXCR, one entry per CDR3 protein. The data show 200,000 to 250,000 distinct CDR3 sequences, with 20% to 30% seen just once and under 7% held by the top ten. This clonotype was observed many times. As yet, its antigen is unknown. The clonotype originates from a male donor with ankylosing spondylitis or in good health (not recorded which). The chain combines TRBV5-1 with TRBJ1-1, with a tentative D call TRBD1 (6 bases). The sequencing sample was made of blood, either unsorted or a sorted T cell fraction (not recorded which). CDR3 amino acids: CASSQEGQNTEAFF. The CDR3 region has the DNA TGCGCCAGCAGCCAAGAGGGACAGAACACTGAAGCTTTCTTT.